These 26 T cell receptor beta chains were sequenced from one sample in a study of cytomegalovirus exposure and HLA in healthy donors. PCR used 60 Vbeta primers and 13 Jbeta primers. Sequenced by immunoSEQ multiplex PCR; TCRdb stores in-frame clones only, minus some. The table lists about 200,000 clones, approximately 86% of them singletons, with around 0.31% in the top ten. Sequencing used PBMCs. Receptors were obtained from a woman aged 25 to 39 in good health and CMV-seronegative.

This chain links TRBV9 with TRBJ2-1; 8 nucleotides align to TRBD2. V dropped 4 bases and J dropped 8; count of bases not matched to a gene: 14. Per germline, CDR1 SGDLS and CDR2 YYNGEE. This CDR3 spans 16 amino acids. For the CDR3, the DNA is TGTGCCAGCAGCCTCTTCGGGAGGGTGTCCAACGATGAGCAGTTCTTC. It encodes CASSLFGRVSNDEQFF.

This clone has just a few counts. The CDR3 sequence is CASSFAGERSYEQFF. The CDR3 DNA sequence: TGTGCCAGCAGCTTCGCCGGGGAGCGAAGTTATGAGCAGTTCTTC. The chain joins TRBV7-9 to TRBJ2-1, with a tentative D call TRBD2 (5 bases). The CDR3 is 15 amino acids. Germline CDR1 is SEHNR and CDR2 is FQNEAQ (reference sequence). With 3 bases removed from V and 8 bases from J, the gap between germline ends came to 17 bases.

The V gene is TRBV28, the J gene TRBJ1-5; TRBD1 aligns across 8 bases. The CDR3 length is 15 residues. V dropped 5 bases and J dropped 3; count of bases not matched to a gene: 6. Germline V gene lookup returns CDR1 MDHEN and CDR2 SYDVKM. CDR3 in amino acids: CASSVDRGINQPQHF. The CDR3 bases are TGTGCCAGCAGTGTCGACAGGGGAATCAATCAGCCCCAGCATTTT. Full variable domain (missing parts from reference TRBV28 and TRBJ1-5): DVKVTQSSRYLVKRTGEKVFLECVQDMDHENMFWYRQDPGLGLRLIYFSYDVKMKEKGDIPEGYSVSREKKERFSLILESASTNQTSMYLCASSVDRGINQPQHFGDGTRLSIL.

V and J are TRBV12-5 and TRBJ1-2; D is undetermined. The CDR3 has 12 residues. Germline V gene sequence: CDR1 LGHNT, CDR2 FRNRAP. V was clipped by 3 bases and J by 5 bases, with 7 bases between them. Here the CDR3 reads CASGFSGYGYTF. CDR3 nucleotide sequence: TGTGCTAGTGGTTTTTCAGGATATGGCTACACCTTC. Full variable domain (outside the CDR3, taken from reference TRBV12-5 and TRBJ1-2): DARVTQTPRHKVTEMGQEVTMRCQPILGHNTVFWYRQTMMQGLELLAYFRNRAPLDDSGMPKDRFSAEMPDATLATLKIQPSEPRDSAVYFCASGFSGYGYTFGSGTRLTVV.

CDR3 DNA: TGTGCCATCAGAGCTCGGACTCGAGGATCAGATACGCAGTATTTT. Amino acid sequence: CAIRARTRGSDTQYF. V is TRBV10-3 and J is TRBJ2-3; D perhaps matches TRBD2 (5 bases). Between the trimmed V and J ends, which lost 6 bases and 4 bases, there was a span of 17 bases. The CDR3 extends over 15 amino acids. CDR1 is ENHRY, CDR2 SYGVKD, per germline.

This chain connects TRBV6-5 to TRBJ1-3; perhaps TRBD1 as D (6 bases). Germline CDR1 reads MNHEY; CDR2 reads SVGAGI. V lost 0 bases, J lost 0 bases, and 9 bases lay in between. This CDR3 region has 16 residues. The CDR3 DNA follows: TGTGCCAGCAGTTACTCTAAGGGGGTCTCTGGAAACACCATATATTTT. Residues: CASSYSKGVSGNTIYF.

The chain joins TRBV7-2 to TRBJ1-1; D gene unclear. V lost 5 bases to trimming and J lost 6 bases, with 13 bases between them. In germline, CDR1 is SGHTA, CDR2 FQGNSA. There are 13 residues in the CDR3. In nucleotides, the CDR3 is TGTGCCAGCAGCCGCGTCATCCAAGCTGAAGCTTTCTTT. Translation gives CASSRVIQAEAFF. Using reference TRBV7-2 and TRBJ1-1 for the parts outside the CDR3, the full variable domain is GAGVSQSPSNKVTEKGKDVELRCDPISGHTALYWYRQSLGQGLEFLIYFQGNSAPDKSGLPSDRFSAERTGGSVSTLTIQRTQQEDSAVYLCASSRVIQAEAFFGQGTRLTVV.

This clone was picked up one time. J is TRBJ2-1 and V is TRBV18; D perhaps matches TRBD1 (5 bases). The CDR3 is 12 amino acids. V lost 3 bases and J 5 bases, leaving 5 bases between the germline ends. The germline CDR1 and CDR2 sequences are KGHSH and LQKENI. CDR3 in amino acids: CASSPGHNEQFF. The CDR3 DNA reads as TGTGCCAGCTCACCGGGGCACAATGAGCAGTTCTTC.

The V gene is TRBV7-2, the J gene TRBJ1-2; TRBD1 is a possible D gene (5 bases). Trimming took off 5 bases at V and 2 bases at J, with 12 bases between the two ends. Germline V lookup: CDR1 SGHTA, CDR2 FQGNSA. This CDR3 has 14 residues. CDR3 loop: CASSRTRLNYGYTF. As DNA, the CDR3 is TGTGCCAGCAGCCGGACAAGGCTAAACTATGGCTACACCTTC.

The rearrangement links TRBV27 to TRBJ2-7, with TRBD2 identical over 7 bases. The J segment lost 5 bases and the V segment lost 3 bases, leaving 4 bases of the junction unmatched. Per the germline V gene, CDR1 is MNHEY and CDR2 is SMNVEV (reference sequence). CDR3 size: 13 residues. The CDR3 is CASSFVGGHEQYF. The CDR3 DNA follows: TGTGCCAGCAGTTTCGTGGGAGGGCACGAGCAGTACTTC.

V is TRBV11-2 and J is TRBJ2-7, with D unresolved. The ends were cut back, 5 bases at V and 3 bases at J, with 2 bases in the middle. The CDR3 covers 10 residues. Germline CDR1 and CDR2: SGHAT and FQNNGV. The CDR3 protein is CASSHYEQYF. The CDR3 DNA is TGTGCCAGCAGCCACTACGAGCAGTACTTC.

This chain connects TRBV7-2 to TRBJ2-1; D not certain. Germline V gives CDR1 SGHTA, CDR2 FQGNSA. Trimming removed 4 bases from V and 4 bases from J, with 11 bases in between. The length of the CDR3 is 14 residues. The CDR3 spells CASSSSTLYNEQFF. In DNA form, the CDR3 reads TGTGCCAGCAGCTCGTCGACACTTTACAATGAGCAGTTCTTC.

The genes are TRBV15 and TRBJ1-4; TRBD1 matches 7 bases. This CDR3 comprises 16 residues. Germline V gives CDR1 LNHNV, CDR2 YYDKDF (reference sequence). V gave up 0 bases and J gave up 6 bases; unmatched junction bases: 7. The DNA of the CDR3 is TGTGCCACCAGCAGAGACAAAGGGACAGTCGATGAAAAACTGTTTTTT. Translating it yields CATSRDKGTVDEKLFF.

V usage is TRBV5-1 and J usage is TRBJ2-7, with 10 nucleotides matching TRBD2. This CDR3 has 14 amino acids. The germline V gene has CDR1 SGHRS and CDR2 YFSETQ. The trim removed 7 bases at V and 5 bases at J, leaving 9 bases unmatched. The CDR3 bases are TGCGCCAGCGCCAAGCGGGAGGGCCTAAACGAGCAGTACTTC. This translates into CASAKREGLNEQYF.

This clone was observed once. The chain recombines TRBV27 with TRBJ2-5, with TRBD2 matching over 13 bases. The V gene end was trimmed by 4 bases and the J gene end by 2 bases; junction bases not matched to a gene: 7. Looked up from germline, CDR1 is MNHEY and CDR2 is SMNVEV (reference sequence). The CDR3 has 17 amino acids. The CDR3 sequence is CASSSRTSGGTQETQYF. Here the CDR3 DNA reads TGTGCCAGCAGTTCAAGGACTAGCGGGGGCACGCAAGAGACCCAGTACTTC.

The J gene is TRBJ2-7, the V gene TRBV11-2, with D unresolved. The germline V gene has CDR1 SGHAT and CDR2 FQNNGV. Trimming took 0 bases from V and 2 from J, leaving 8 bases between them. CDR3 size: 14 residues. The CDR3 here is CASSLEGKAYEQYF. CDR3 nucleotide sequence: TGTGCCAGCAGCTTAGAGGGCAAGGCCTACGAGCAGTACTTC.

The rearrangement uses TRBV29-1 and TRBJ2-7, with TRBD1 matching over 8 bases. Unmatched junction bases numbered 4, after V lost 7 bases and J lost 2 bases. The CDR3 length is 12 residues. The V gene's germline CDR1 is SQVTM and CDR2 ANQGSEA. The CDR3 DNA follows: TGCAGCGCCCGGACAGGGCCCTACGAGCAGTACTTC. It encodes CSARTGPYEQYF.

The V and J genes are TRBV21-1 and TRBJ2-2; the DNA was not used to check the table's D call, TRBD1. TRBV21-1 is recorded as a pseudogene. This CDR3 is 18 amino acids long. The CDR3 sequence: CASSKGGGGQGITGELFF. The CDR3 DNA is TGTGCCAGCAGCAAGGGAGGGGGTGGACAGGGGATCACCGGGGAGCTGTTTTTT.

The V call is TRBV5-4, the J call TRBJ2-7; 7 positions agree with TRBD1. V shed 3 bases, J shed 0 bases, and the junction held 3 bases outside the gene matches. Germline CDR1 and CDR2: SGHNT and YYREEE (reference sequence). The CDR3 spans 14 residues. The CDR3 nucleotides are TGTGCCAGCAGCTCTCGGGACAGCTCCTACGAGCAGTACTTC. It encodes CASSSRDSSYEQYF. The complete variable domain, with remaining parts taken from reference TRBV5-4 and TRBJ2-7, reads ETGVTQSPTHLIKTRGQQVTLRCSSQSGHNTVSWYQQALGQGPQFIFQYYREEENGRGNFPPRFSGLQFPNYSSELNVNALELDDSALYLCASSSRDSSYEQYFGPGTRLTVT.

The chain links TRBV4-1 to TRBJ2-2; D is unclear. The germline gives CDR1 MGHRA, CDR2 YSYEKL. The CDR3 has 16 amino acids. The V end lost 0 bases, the J end lost 5 bases, and 13 bases lay between the germline ends. The CDR3, as DNA: TGCGCCAGCAGCCAAGAAGGCGGTAGCAAGACCGGGGAGCTGTTTTTT. It codes for CASSQEGGSKTGELFF.

The chain couples TRBV10-3 to TRBJ2-1; 9 nucleotides match TRBD2. CDR1 and CDR2 (germline): ENHRY, SYGVKD. This CDR3 spans 15 amino acids. The junction had 12 bases not matched to a gene; V was cut back by 6 bases and J by 9 bases. CDR3 sequence (DNA): TGTGCCATCAGCAGCACTAGCGGGCTTGGGGGTGAGCAGTTCTTC. Its translation: CAISSTSGLGGEQFF.

V is TRBV14 and J is TRBJ2-7; 7 bases fit TRBD1. V lost 4 bases, J lost 0 bases, and 6 bases stayed unmatched. CDR1 and CDR2 from the germline V gene are SGHDN and FVKESK. There are 15 residues in the CDR3. CDR3 in amino acids: CASSPLDRSSYEQYF. CDR3 bases: TGTGCCAGCAGCCCCTTGGACAGGTCCTCCTACGAGCAGTACTTC.

The chain recombines TRBV2 with TRBJ2-7; tentatively, D is TRBD1 (6 bases). The CDR3 extends over 14 amino acids. Trimming shortened V by 4 bases and J by 5 bases, and 15 bases separated the two germline ends. Germline V gives CDR1 SNHLY, CDR2 FYNNEI. The CDR3 region has the DNA TGTGCCAGCAGTGTTTTTGTGTCAGGGGACGAGCAGTACTTC. Protein product: CASSVFVSGDEQYF. The full variable domain, in which reference TRBV2 and TRBJ2-7 provide the parts outside the CDR3, is EPEVTQTPSHQVTQMGQEVILRCVPISNHLYFYWYRQILGQKVEFLVSFYNNEISEKSEIFDDQFSVERPDGSNFTLKIRSTKLEDSAMYFCASSVFVSGDEQYFGPGTRLTVT.

The J gene is TRBJ1-1, the V gene TRBV11-2, with D unresolved. There are 15 residues in the CDR3. V was cut by 2 bases and J by 1 base, with 11 bases left in between. The germline V gene has CDR1 SGHAT and CDR2 FQNNGV. The CDR3: CASSLQPSPNTEAFF. Here the CDR3 DNA reads TGTGCCAGCAGCTTACAACCGAGCCCGAACACTGAAGCTTTCTTT. Supplemented by reference TRBV11-2 and TRBJ1-1, the full variable domain reads EAGVAQSPRYKIIEKRQSVAFWCNPISGHATLYWYQQILGQGPKLLIQFQNNGVVDDSQLPKDRFSAERLKGVDSTLKIQPAKLEDSAVYLCASSLQPSPNTEAFFGQGTRLTVV.

The CDR3 sequence: CASSLSRGITDTQYF. DNA for the CDR3: TGTGCCAGCAGCTTGTCTAGGGGGATCACAGATACGCAGTATTTT. The V gene is TRBV5-4, the J gene TRBJ2-3; TRBD1 might be the D (6 bases). Trimming cost V 1 base and J 2 bases, with 11 bases left between them. Germline V gene sequence: CDR1 SGHNT, CDR2 YYREEE (reference sequence). There are 15 residues in the CDR3.

The rearrangement links TRBV9 to TRBJ2-1; TRBD2 matches 11 bases. V shed 0 bases, J shed 6 bases, and the junction held 5 bases outside the gene matches. CDR3 length: 16 amino acids. Germline V gene data show CDR1 as SGDLS and CDR2 as YYNGEE. The CDR3 reads CASSVELTSGVNEQFF. Here the CDR3 DNA reads TGTGCCAGCAGCGTAGAATTGACTAGCGGGGTCAATGAGCAGTTCTTC.